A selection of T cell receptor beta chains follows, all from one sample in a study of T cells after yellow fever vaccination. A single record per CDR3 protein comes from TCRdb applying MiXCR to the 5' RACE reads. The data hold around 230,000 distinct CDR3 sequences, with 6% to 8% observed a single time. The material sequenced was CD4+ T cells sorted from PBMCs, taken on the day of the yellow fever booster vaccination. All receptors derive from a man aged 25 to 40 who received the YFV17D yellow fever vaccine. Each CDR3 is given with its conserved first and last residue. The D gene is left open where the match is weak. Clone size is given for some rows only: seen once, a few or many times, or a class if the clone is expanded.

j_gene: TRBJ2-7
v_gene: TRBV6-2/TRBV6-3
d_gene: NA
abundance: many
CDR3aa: CASSYSRANSYEQYF
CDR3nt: TGTGCCAGCAGTTACTCGAGAGCAAACTCCTACGAGCAGTACTTC

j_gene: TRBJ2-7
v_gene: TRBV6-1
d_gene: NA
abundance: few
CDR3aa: CASRVSVSPTYEQYF
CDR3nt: TGTGCCAGCAGAGTCTCCGTCTCGCCAACCTACGAGCAGTACTTC

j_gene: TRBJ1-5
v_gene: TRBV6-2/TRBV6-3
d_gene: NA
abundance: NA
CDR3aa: CASSSGVGQPQHF
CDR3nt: TGTGCCAGCAGTTCAGGGGTCGGTCAGCCCCAGCATTTT

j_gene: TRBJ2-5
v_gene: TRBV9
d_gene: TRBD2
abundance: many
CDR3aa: CASSPWTGGETQYF
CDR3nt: TGTGCCAGCAGCCCTTGGACGGGGGGAGAGACCCAGTACTTC

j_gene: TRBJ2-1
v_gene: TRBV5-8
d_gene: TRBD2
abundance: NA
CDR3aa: CASSLPLAGTNEQFF
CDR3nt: TGTGCCAGCAGCTTGCCCCTAGCGGGAACCAATGAGCAGTTCTTC

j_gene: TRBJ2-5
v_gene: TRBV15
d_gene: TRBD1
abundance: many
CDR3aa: CATSSDREYQETQYF
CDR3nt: TGTGCCACCAGCAGTGACAGGGAGTACCAAGAGACCCAGTACTTC

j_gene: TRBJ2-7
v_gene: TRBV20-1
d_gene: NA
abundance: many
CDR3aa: CSALRGAYEQYF
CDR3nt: TGCAGTGCTCTCCGGGGGGCTTACGAGCAGTACTTC

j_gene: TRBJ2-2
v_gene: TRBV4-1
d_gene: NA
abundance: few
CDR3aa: CASSQGVGTRGGGELFF
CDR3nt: TGCGCCAGCAGCCAAGGAGTCGGCACCCGGGGCGGCGGGGAGCTGTTTTTT

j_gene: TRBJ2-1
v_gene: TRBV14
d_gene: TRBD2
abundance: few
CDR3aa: CASSQDLGLAGGNEQFF
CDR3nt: TGTGCCAGCAGCCAAGATCTGGGACTAGCGGGAGGGAATGAGCAGTTCTTC

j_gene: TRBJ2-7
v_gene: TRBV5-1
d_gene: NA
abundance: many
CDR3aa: CASSLGATYPLHEQYF
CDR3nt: TGCGCCAGCAGCTTGGGAGCCACGTACCCTCTCCACGAGCAGTACTTC

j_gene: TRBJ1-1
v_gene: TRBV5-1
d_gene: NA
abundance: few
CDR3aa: CASSISGLSEAFF
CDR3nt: TGCGCCAGCAGCATCAGCGGGTTAAGTGAAGCTTTCTTT

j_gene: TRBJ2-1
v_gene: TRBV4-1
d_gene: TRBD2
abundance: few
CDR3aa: CASSQPIGLAGVNEQFF
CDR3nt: TGCGCCAGCAGCCAGCCCATCGGACTAGCGGGAGTTAATGAGCAGTTCTTC

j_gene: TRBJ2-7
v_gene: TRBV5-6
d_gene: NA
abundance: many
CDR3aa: CASSLWARTTPSYEQYF
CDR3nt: TGTGCCAGCAGCTTGTGGGCCCGGACTACCCCCTCCTACGAGCAGTACTTC

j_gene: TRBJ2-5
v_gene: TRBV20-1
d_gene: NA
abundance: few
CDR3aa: CSATPAARKTQYF
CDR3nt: TGCAGTGCGACCCCGGCGGCCCGTAAGACCCAGTACTTC

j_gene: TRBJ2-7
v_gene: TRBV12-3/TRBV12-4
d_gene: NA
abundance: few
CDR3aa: CASQGGGVYEQYF
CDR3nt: TGTGCCAGCCAGGGAGGGGGCGTTTACGAGCAGTACTTC

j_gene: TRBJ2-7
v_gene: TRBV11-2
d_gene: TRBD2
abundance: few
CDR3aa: CASSLGLAGAGYEQYF
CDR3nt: TGTGCCAGCAGCCTCGGACTAGCGGGAGCAGGTTACGAGCAGTACTTC

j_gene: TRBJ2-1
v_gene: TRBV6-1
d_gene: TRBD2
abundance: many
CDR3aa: CASRNEPSGSGAYNEQFF
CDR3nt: TGTGCCAGCAGGAACGAACCTAGCGGGAGTGGCGCCTACAATGAGCAGTTCTTC

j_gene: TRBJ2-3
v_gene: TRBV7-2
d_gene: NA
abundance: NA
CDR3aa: CASSFNSWTSTDTQYF
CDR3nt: TGTGCCAGCAGCTTTAATTCTTGGACTAGCACAGATACGCAGTATTTT

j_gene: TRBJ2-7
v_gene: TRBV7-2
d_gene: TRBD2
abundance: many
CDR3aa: CASSGRDYPSEQYF
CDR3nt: TGTGCCAGCAGCGGTCGGGACTACCCAAGTGAGCAGTACTTC

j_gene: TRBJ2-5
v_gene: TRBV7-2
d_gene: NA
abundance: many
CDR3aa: CASSSLTSWKETQYF
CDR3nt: TGTGCCAGCAGCTCTTTAACTTCGTGGAAAGAGACCCAGTACTTC

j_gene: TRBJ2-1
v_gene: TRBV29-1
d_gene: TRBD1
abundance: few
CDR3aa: CSGPTRDRGHEQFF
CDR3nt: TGCAGCGGACCTACAAGGGACAGGGGCCATGAGCAGTTCTTC

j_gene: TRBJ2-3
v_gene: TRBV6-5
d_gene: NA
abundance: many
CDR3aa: CASSYSHSSDTQYF
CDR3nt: TGTGCCAGCAGTTACTCGCATTCATCAGATACGCAGTATTTT

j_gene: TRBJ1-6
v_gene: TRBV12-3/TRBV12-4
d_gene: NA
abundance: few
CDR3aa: CASSSVEALHF
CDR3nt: TGTGCCAGCAGTTCCGTTGAGGCCCTCCACTTT

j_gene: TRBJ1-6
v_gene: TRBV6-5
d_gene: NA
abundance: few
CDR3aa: CASRTQRSPLHF
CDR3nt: TGTGCCAGCAGAACCCAGCGATCACCCCTCCACTTT

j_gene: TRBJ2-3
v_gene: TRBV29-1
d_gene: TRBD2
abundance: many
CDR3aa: CSVGEGDTQYF
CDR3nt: TGCAGCGTTGGGGAGGGGGATACGCAGTATTTT